This T cell receptor (beta chain) comes out of a study of blood T cell repertoires in COVID-19. Study information: Donors in the United States, Italy and Spain gave samples during acute or convalescent COVID-19.

In the original processing: Nucleated cell number was recorded as an estimate derived from reference gene primer amplification. Produced via immunoSEQ multiplex PCR; TCRdb's table is partial and in-frame only. V and J calls and clone size are copied from that table; D and trimming were computed from the DNA. Seen here are roughly 200,000 clones, 80% to 90% observed once, and the top ten hold 3.1%. This CDR3 has 20 amino acids. The V and J ends lost 2 bases and 4 bases, in that order; junction bases with no gene match: 19. Germline V gene sequence: CDR1 LGHNA, CDR2 YNFKEQ. Donors were grouped by their self-reported clinical history.

Specimen: PBMCs or T cells enriched from blood (not recorded which). This sequence originates from a woman between 50 and 59 years old in a cohort exposed to, infected with or recovered from COVID-19 (not recorded which). The rearrangement uses TRBV4-2 and TRBJ2-1; 8 bases fit TRBD1. This CDR3 reads CASSQRTQGGVTPFYNEQFF. The CDR3 DNA sequence: TGTGCCAGCAGCCAACGAACACAGGGGGGCGTTACCCCTTTTTACAATGAGCAGTTCTTC.